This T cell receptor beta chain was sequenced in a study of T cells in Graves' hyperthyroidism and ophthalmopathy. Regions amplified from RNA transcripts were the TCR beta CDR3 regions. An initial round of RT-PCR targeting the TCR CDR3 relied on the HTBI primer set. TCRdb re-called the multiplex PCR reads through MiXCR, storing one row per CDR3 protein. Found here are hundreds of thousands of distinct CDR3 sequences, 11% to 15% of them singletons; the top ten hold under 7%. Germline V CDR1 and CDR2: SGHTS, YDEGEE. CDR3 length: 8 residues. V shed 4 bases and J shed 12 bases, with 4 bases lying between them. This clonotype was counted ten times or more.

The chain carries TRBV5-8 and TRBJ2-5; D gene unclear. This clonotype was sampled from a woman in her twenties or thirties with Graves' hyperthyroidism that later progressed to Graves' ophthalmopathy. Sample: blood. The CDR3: CASSLKYF. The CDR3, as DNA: TGTGCCAGCAGCCTTAAGTACTTC.